This is a list of T cell receptor beta chains from one sample in a study of CD8+ T cells in alopecia areata. Some clones are missing from TCRdb's copy, which holds only in-frame ones; the method was immunoSEQ multiplex PCR. The table lists 150,000 to 200,000 clones, roughly 60% of them singletons. Sequences were derived from CD4+ T cells sorted from blood, sampled at week 24, from a patient treated with tofacitinib. The source is a human donor with alopecia areata. Each CDR3 is given with its conserved first and last residue. Fields, in order: clone size, V gene, J gene, D gene, CDR3 DNA, CDR3 protein. D genes are given only for firm matches. Expanded clones get a size class; other rows say once, few or many, or leave the size out.

size: few; V: TRBV2; J: TRBJ2-3; D: -; DNA: TGTGCCAGCAGTGAAGCGTTGGGACCCCGGTGGGATACGCAGTATTTT; CDR3: CASSEALGPRWDTQYF
size: -; V: TRBV5-6; J: TRBJ2-2; D: -; DNA: TGTGCCAGCAGCGCCAAGGGACGTCCGATCCTCACCGGGGAGCTGTTTTTT; CDR3: CASSAKGRPILTGELFF
size: -; V: TRBV30; J: TRBJ1-4; D: TRBD1; DNA: TGTGCCTGGAGTGCCAAGGGACAGGGGGCGAGGAATGAAAAACTGTTTTTT; CDR3: CAWSAKGQGARNEKLFF
size: -; V: TRBV7-8; J: TRBJ1-1; D: -; DNA: TGTGCCAGCAGCTTAGCCGAGAACACTGAAGCTTTCTTT; CDR3: CASSLAENTEAFF
size: -; V: TRBV27; J: TRBJ1-5; D: TRBD1; DNA: TGTGCCAGCAGGACAGGGGGATCAAGCAATCAGCCCCAGCATTTT; CDR3: CASRTGGSSNQPQHF
size: -; V: TRBV7-2; J: TRBJ2-2; D: -; DNA: TGTGCCAGCAGCTTAGCGACCGGTGAGAACACCGGGGAGCTGTTTTTT; CDR3: CASSLATGENTGELFF
size: -; V: TRBV7-2; J: TRBJ2-3; D: -; DNA: TGTGCCAGCAGCTTAGCATCAATCACAGATACGCAGTATTTT; CDR3: CASSLASITDTQYF
size: -; V: TRBV4-2; J: TRBJ2-7; D: TRBD1; DNA: TGTGCCAGCAGCCAAGGCGCGGATTCCGGGACAGGGGCTTACTTC; CDR3: CASSQGADSGTGAYF
size: -; V: TRBV19; J: TRBJ2-5; D: -; DNA: TGTGCCAGTAGTATAAGTACAGAAGAGACCCAGTACTTC; CDR3: CASSISTEETQYF
size: -; V: TRBV5-4; J: TRBJ2-7; D: TRBD2; DNA: TGTGCCAGCAGCCAGACTAGCGGGAGAACGTACGAGCAGTACTTC; CDR3: CASSQTSGRTYEQYF
size: -; V: TRBV28; J: TRBJ2-5; D: -; DNA: TGTGCCAGCATCGCCGGGACAAACCAAGAGACCCAGTACTTC; CDR3: CASIAGTNQETQYF
size: -; V: TRBV9; J: TRBJ2-3; D: TRBD2; DNA: TGTGCCAGCAGCGTAGTAGGGAGCGGGGGGGCAGATACGCAGTATTTT; CDR3: CASSVVGSGGADTQYF
size: -; V: TRBV11-2; J: TRBJ2-7; D: TRBD2; DNA: TGTGCCAGCAGCTGGGGACTAGCGGAAGTTGGGACCTACGAGCAGTACTTC; CDR3: CASSWGLAEVGTYEQYF
size: -; V: TRBV5-4; J: TRBJ2-3; D: TRBD1; DNA: TGTGCCAGCAGCTTGGTCCGGGACAGGGCTACAGATACGCAGTATTTT; CDR3: CASSLVRDRATDTQYF
size: -; V: TRBV5-1; J: TRBJ2-7; D: -; DNA: TGCGCCAGCACCCCAGGGGATGATTCCTACGAGCAGTACTTC; CDR3: CASTPGDDSYEQYF
size: -; V: TRBV5-1; J: TRBJ1-1; D: -; DNA: TGCGCCAGCAGCCTGGGAGGAGGGGAGAGCACTGAAGCTTTCTTT; CDR3: CASSLGGGESTEAFF
size: -; V: TRBV9; J: TRBJ1-5; D: -; DNA: TGTGCCAGCAGCGTACGGGGAGATCAGCCCCAGCATTTT; CDR3: CASSVRGDQPQHF
size: once; V: TRBV9; J: TRBJ2-6; D: TRBD1; DNA: TGTGCCAGCAGCGTAGTCGGACAGGGGTCTGGGGCCAACGTCCTGACTTTC; CDR3: CASSVVGQGSGANVLTF
size: -; V: TRBV14; J: TRBJ2-2; D: -; DNA: TGTGCCAGCAGCCAAGTGTGGGCCGGGGAGCTGTTTTTT; CDR3: CASSQVWAGELFF
size: -; V: TRBV4-1; J: TRBJ1-5; D: TRBD1; DNA: TGCGCCAGCCGACGACAGGGATATAGCAATCAGCCCCAGCATTTT; CDR3: CASRRQGYSNQPQHF
size: few; V: TRBV27; J: TRBJ2-5; D: -; DNA: TGTGCCAGCAGTAGAGGGCAGGGTCTAGGACAAGAGACCCAGTACTTC; CDR3: CASSRGQGLGQETQYF
size: -; V: TRBV4-3; J: TRBJ1-2; D: -; DNA: TGCGCCAGCAGCCAGACTGGACGCCCGATGAATGGCTACACCTTC; CDR3: CASSQTGRPMNGYTF
size: few; V: TRBV14; J: TRBJ1-1; D: -; DNA: TGTGCCAGCAGCCAAGATTACGGGGGAGGGCGAGAAGCTTTCTTT; CDR3: CASSQDYGGGREAFF
size: few; V: TRBV7-2; J: TRBJ2-3; D: TRBD2; DNA: TGTGCCAGCAGCTTAAATCTAGCGGGAGGAGGCACAGATACGCAGTATTTT; CDR3: CASSLNLAGGGTDTQYF
size: -; V: TRBV2; J: TRBJ1-5; D: -; DNA: TGTGCCAGCAGTGCGGCGGGACCTTCGGTAAGCAATCAGCCCCAGCATTTT; CDR3: CASSAAGPSVSNQPQHF
size: once; V: TRBV15; J: TRBJ2-7; D: TRBD1; DNA: TGTGCCACCAGCAGATCCGGGACAGGGGGGTACGAGCAGTACTTC; CDR3: CATSRSGTGGYEQYF
size: few; V: TRBV13; J: TRBJ2-6; D: -; DNA: TGTGCCAGCAGCCGAAGGACGGGCTCTGGGGCCAACGTCCTGACTTTC; CDR3: CASSRRTGSGANVLTF
size: few; V: TRBV29-1; J: TRBJ2-3; D: TRBD1; DNA: TGCAGCGCCCCGGACAGGGGCAGTGCAGATACGCAGTATTTT; CDR3: CSAPDRGSADTQYF
size: -; V: TRBV2; J: TRBJ1-5; D: -; DNA: TGTGCCAGCAGTGATCTTGGGAATCAGCCCCAGCATTTT; CDR3: CASSDLGNQPQHF
size: -; V: TRBV2; J: TRBJ1-4; D: TRBD1; DNA: TGTGCCAGCAGTGAGGGACTACAGGGGTTAGGGGAAAAACTGTTTTTT; CDR3: CASSEGLQGLGEKLFF
size: -; V: TRBV11-2; J: TRBJ1-2; D: -; DNA: TGTGCCAGCAGCTTAGACAGGGGCTATGGCTACACCTTC; CDR3: CASSLDRGYGYTF
size: -; V: TRBV10-3; J: TRBJ1-1; D: -; DNA: TGTGCCATCAGTGAGGCAGGGATGAACACTGAAGCTTTCTTT; CDR3: CAISEAGMNTEAFF
size: -; V: TRBV9; J: TRBJ2-1; D: -; DNA: TGTGCCAGCAGCGTAGCTATGGGAAGTGACAATGAGCAGTTCTTC; CDR3: CASSVAMGSDNEQFF